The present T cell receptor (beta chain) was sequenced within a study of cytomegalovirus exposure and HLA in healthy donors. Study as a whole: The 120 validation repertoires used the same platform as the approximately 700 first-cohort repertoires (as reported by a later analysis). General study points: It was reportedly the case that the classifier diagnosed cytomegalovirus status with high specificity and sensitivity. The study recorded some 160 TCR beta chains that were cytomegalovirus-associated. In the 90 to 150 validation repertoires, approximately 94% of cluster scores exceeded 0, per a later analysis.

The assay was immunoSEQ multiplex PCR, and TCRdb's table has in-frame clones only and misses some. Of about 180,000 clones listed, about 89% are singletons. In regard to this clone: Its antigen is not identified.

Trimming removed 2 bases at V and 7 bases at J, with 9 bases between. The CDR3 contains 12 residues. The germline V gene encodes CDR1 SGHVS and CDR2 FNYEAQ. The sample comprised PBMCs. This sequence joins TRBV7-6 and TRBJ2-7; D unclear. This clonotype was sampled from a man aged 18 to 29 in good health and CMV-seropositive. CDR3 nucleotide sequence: TGTGCCAGCAGCTTAATGGGCGAGGAGCAGTACTTC. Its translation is CASSLMGEEQYF.